This T cell receptor (beta chain) was observed in a study of response to subunit inactivated influenza vaccine. V dropped 5 bases and J dropped 4 bases, with 15 bases sitting between them. The length of the CDR3 is 15 residues. CDR1 and CDR2 (germline): MDHEN, SYDVKM. The study, taken as a whole, reports: The study's authors posited that every seasonal influenza vaccination enlists few new T cells.

A single record per CDR3 protein comes from TCRdb applying MiXCR to the RT-PCR reads. The sample lists approximately 160,000 distinct CDR3 sequences, approximately 12% occurring once. This clonotype was found many times. Its cognate antigen is unknown. The sequence was obtained from a man in his fifties or sixties who received an inactivated influenza vaccine. This specimen consisted of CD8+ T cells sorted from PBMCs, obtained about 24 months after vaccination. This sequence joins TRBV28 and TRBJ2-1; maybe TRBD2 (6 bases). Here the CDR3 reads CASSRDFYSYNEQFF. CDR3 in DNA: TGTGCCAGCAGTCGGGACTTTTACTCATACAATGAGCAGTTCTTC.